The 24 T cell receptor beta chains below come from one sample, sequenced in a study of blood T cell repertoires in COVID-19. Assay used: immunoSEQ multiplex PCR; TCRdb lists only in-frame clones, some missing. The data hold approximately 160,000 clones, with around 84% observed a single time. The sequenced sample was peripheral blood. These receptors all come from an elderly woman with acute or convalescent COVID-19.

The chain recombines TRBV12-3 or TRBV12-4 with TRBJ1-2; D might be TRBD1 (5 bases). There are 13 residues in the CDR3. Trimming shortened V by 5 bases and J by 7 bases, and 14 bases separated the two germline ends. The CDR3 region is CASSPARVGGYTF. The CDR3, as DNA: TGTGCCAGCAGTCCCGCCAGGGTGGGTGGCTACACCTTC.

The CDR3 region is CASSRTGDYGYTF. CDR3 DNA sequence: TGCGCCAGCAGCCGTACAGGGGACTATGGCTACACCTTC. The chain couples TRBV5-1 to TRBJ1-2; 7 bases match TRBD1. This CDR3 spans 13 amino acids. Germline-derived CDR1 and CDR2 are SGHRS and YFSETQ. After removal of 4 bases from V and 3 bases from J, the junction contained 3 bases not matched to a gene.

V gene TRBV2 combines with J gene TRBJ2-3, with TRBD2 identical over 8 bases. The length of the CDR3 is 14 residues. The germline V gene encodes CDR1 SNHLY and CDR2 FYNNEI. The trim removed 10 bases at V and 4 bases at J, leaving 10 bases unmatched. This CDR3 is CATPKGLAADTQYF. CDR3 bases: TGTGCCACCCCCAAAGGACTAGCTGCAGATACGCAGTATTTT. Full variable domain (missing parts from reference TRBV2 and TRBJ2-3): EPEVTQTPSHQVTQMGQEVILRCVPISNHLYFYWYRQILGQKVEFLVSFYNNEISEKSEIFDDQFSVERPDGSNFTLKIRSTKLEDSAMYFCATPKGLAADTQYFGPGTRLTVL.

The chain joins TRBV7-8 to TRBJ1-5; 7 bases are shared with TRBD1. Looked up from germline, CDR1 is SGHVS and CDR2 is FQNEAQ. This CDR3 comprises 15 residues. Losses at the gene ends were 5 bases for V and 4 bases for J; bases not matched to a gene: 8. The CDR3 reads CASSVRQGANQPQHF. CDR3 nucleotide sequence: TGTGCCAGCAGCGTCCGACAGGGAGCGAATCAGCCCCAGCATTTT.

CDR3 DNA sequence: TGCAGCGTTGAAGCTACGGCTCGAAGACAATACGAGCAGTACTTC. This sequence encodes CSVEATARRQYEQYF. The chain recombines TRBV29-1 with TRBJ2-7, with no clear D. V shed 1 base and J shed 4 bases, with 17 bases lying between them. This CDR3 comprises 15 residues. CDR1 is SQVTM, CDR2 ANQGSEA, per germline.

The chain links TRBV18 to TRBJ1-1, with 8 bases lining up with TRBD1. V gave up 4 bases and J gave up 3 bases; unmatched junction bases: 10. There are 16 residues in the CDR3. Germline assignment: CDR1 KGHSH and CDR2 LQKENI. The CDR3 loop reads CASSLRQGLLDTEAFF. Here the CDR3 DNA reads TGTGCCAGCTCACTCCGACAGGGGCTTTTGGACACTGAAGCTTTCTTT.

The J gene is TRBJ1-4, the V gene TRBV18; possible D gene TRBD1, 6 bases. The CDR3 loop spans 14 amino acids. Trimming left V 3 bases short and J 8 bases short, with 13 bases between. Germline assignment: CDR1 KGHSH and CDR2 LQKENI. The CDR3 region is CASSPTTGSEKLFF. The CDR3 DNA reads TGTGCCAGCTCACCGACCACAGGGTCCGAAAAACTGTTTTTT.

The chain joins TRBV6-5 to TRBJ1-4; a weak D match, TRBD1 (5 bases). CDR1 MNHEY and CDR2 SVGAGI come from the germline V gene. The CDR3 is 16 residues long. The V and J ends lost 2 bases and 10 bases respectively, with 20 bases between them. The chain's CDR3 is CASSYNRQSFQRKLFF. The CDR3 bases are TGTGCCAGCAGTTACAACCGACAGTCGTTTCAGCGAAAACTGTTTTTT.

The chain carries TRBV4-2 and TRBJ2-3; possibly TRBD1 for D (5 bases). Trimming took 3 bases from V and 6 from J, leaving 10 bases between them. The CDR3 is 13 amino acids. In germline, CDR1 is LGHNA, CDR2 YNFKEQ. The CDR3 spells CASSQQTEDTQYF. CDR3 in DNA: TGTGCCAGCAGCCAGCAGACAGAGGATACGCAGTATTTT.

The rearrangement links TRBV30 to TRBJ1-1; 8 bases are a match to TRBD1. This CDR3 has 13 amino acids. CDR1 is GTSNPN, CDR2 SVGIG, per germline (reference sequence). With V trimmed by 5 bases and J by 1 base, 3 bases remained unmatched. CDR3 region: CAWAGTGNTEAFF. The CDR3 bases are TGTGCCTGGGCCGGGACAGGGAACACTGAAGCTTTCTTT.

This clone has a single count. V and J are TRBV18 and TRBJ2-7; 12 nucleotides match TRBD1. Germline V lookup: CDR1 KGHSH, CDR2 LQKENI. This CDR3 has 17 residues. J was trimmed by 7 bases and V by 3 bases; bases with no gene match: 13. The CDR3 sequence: CASSPPPPGTGGSEQYF. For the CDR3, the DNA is TGTGCCAGCTCACCCCCGCCCCCCGGGACAGGGGGCAGTGAGCAGTACTTC. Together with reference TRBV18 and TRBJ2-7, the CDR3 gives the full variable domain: NAGVMQNPRHLVRRRGQEARLRCSPMKGHSHVYWYRQLPEEGLKFMVYLQKENIIDESGMPKERFSAEFPKEGPSILRIQQVVRGDSAAYFCASSPPPPGTGGSEQYFGPGTRLTVT.

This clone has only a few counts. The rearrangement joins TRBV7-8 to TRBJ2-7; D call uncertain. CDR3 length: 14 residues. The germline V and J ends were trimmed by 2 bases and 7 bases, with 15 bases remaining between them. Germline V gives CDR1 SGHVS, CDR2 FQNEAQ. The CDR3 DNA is TGTGCCAGCAGCTTACGACTTAGAAGTCCGGAGCAGTACTTC. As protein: CASSLRLRSPEQYF.

The CDR3 loop reads CASSFSPNNQPQHF. The CDR3 nucleotides are TGTGCCAGCAGCTTCTCGCCTAACAATCAGCCCCAGCATTTT. The J gene is TRBJ1-5, the V gene TRBV7-2; D is ambiguous. CDR3 length: 14 amino acids. The V and J ends lost 3 bases and 3 bases respectively, with 9 bases between them. Per the germline V gene, CDR1 is SGHTA and CDR2 is FQGNSA.

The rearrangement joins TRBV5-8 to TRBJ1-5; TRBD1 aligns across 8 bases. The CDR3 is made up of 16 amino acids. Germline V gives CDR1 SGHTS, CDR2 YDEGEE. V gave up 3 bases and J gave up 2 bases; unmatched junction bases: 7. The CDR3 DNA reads TGTGCCAGCAGCTCCCGGACAGGGTTTCGCAATCAGCCCCAGCATTTT. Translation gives CASSSRTGFRNQPQHF.

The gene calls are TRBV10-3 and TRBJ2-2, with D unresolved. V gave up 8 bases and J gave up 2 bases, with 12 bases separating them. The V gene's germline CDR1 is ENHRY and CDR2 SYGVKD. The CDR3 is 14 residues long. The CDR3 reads CAIRSGINTGELFF. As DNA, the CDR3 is TGTGCCATCCGTTCGGGTATTAACACCGGGGAGCTGTTTTTT.

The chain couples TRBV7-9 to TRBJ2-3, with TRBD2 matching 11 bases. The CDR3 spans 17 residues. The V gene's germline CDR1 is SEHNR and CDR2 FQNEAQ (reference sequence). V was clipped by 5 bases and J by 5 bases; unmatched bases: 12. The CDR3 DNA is TGTGCCAGCAGCGTAACTAGCGGGGGTTCAGTGGGAGATACGCAGTATTTT. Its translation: CASSVTSGGSVGDTQYF.

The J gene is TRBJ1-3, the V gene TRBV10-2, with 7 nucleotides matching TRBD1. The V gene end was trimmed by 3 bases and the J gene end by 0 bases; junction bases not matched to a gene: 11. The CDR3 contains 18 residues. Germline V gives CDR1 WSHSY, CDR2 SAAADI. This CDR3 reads CASSDRGSTRLSGNTIYF. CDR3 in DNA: TGCGCCAGCAGTGACAGGGGGTCCACCCGGCTCTCTGGAAACACCATATATTTT.

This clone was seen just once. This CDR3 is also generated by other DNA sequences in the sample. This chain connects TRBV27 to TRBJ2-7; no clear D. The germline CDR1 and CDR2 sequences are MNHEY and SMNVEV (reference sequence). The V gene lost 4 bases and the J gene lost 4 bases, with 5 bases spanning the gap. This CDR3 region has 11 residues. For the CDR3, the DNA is TGTGCCAGCAGTTCACTTTACGAGCAGTACTTC. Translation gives CASSSLYEQYF.

CDR3 amino acids: CASSQDGTGLYEQYF. The CDR3 DNA follows: TGCGCCAGCAGCCAAGATGGGACAGGATTGTACGAGCAGTACTTC. V gene TRBV4-1 combines with J gene TRBJ2-7, with 8 positions matching TRBD1. The CDR3 contains 15 residues. J gave up 4 bases and V 0 bases, and 5 bases lay outside the gene matches. Germline V gene sequence: CDR1 MGHRA, CDR2 YSYEKL.

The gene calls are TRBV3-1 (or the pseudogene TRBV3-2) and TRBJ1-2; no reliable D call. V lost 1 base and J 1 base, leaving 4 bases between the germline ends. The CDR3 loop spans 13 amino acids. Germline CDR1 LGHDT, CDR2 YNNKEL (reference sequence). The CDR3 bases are TGTGCCAGCAGCCAAGTTAGTAACTATGGCTACACCTTC. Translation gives CASSQVSNYGYTF.

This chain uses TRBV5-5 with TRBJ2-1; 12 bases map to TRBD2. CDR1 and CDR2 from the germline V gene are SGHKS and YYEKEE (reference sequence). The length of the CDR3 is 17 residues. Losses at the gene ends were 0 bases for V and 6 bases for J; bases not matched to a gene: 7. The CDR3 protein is CASSLAVLAGGPNEQFF. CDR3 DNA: TGTGCCAGCAGCTTGGCAGTACTAGCGGGGGGTCCCAATGAGCAGTTCTTC.

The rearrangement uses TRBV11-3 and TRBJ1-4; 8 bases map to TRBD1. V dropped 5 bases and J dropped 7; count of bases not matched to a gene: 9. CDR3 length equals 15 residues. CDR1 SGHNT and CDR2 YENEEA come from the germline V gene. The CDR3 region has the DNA TGTGCCAGCAGCAAGACAGGGGCGGTTGGTGAAAAACTGTTTTTT. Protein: CASSKTGAVGEKLFF.

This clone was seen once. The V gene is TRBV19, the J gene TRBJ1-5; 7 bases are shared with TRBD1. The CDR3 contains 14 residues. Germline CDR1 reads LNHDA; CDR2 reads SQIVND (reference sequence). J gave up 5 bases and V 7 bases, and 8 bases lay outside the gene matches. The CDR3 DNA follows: TGTGCCAGTACTCATTCAGGGACAGATCAGCCCCAGCATTTT. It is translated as CASTHSGTDQPQHF.

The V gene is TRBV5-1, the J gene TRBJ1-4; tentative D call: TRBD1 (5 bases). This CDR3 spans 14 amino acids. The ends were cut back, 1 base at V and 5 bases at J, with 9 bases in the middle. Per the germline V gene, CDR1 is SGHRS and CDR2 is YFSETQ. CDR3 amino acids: CASSLNGGNEKLFF. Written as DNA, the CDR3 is TGCGCCAGCAGCTTGAACGGGGGGAATGAAAAACTGTTTTTT.